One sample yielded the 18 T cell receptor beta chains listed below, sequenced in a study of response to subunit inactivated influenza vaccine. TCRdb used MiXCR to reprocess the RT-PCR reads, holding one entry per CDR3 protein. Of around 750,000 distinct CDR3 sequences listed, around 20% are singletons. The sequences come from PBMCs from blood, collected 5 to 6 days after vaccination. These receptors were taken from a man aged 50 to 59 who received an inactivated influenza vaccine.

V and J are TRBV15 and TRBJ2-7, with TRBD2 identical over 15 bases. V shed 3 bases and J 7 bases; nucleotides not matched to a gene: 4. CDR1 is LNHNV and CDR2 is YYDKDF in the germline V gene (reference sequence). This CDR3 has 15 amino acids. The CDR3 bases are TGTGCCACCAGCAGGGGACTAGCGGGAGGAGGTGAGCAGTACTTC. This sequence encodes CATSRGLAGGGEQYF.

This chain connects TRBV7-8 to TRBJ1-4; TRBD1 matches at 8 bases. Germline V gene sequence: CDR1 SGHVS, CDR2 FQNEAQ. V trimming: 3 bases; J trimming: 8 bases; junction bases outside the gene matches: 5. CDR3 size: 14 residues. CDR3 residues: CASSFNRGGEKLFF. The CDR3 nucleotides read TGTGCCAGCAGCTTTAACAGGGGGGGGGAAAAACTGTTTTTT.

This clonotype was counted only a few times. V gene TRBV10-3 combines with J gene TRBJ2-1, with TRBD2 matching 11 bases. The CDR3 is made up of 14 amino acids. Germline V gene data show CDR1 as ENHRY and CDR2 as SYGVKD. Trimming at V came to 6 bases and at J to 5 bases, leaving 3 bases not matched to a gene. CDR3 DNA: TGTGCCATCAGCCTAGCGGGGGGTCACAATGAGCAGTTCTTC. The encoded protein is CAISLAGGHNEQFF.

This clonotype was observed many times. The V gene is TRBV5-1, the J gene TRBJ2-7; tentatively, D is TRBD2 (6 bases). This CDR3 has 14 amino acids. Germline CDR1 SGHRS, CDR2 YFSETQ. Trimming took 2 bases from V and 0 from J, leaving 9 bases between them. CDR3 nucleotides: TGCGCCAGCAGCTTTAGCGGTCCCTCCTACGAGCAGTACTTC. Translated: CASSFSGPSYEQYF.

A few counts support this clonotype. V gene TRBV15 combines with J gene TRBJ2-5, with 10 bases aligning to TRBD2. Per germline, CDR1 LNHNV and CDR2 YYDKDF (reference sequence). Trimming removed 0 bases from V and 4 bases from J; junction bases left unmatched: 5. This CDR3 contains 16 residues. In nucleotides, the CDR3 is TGTGCCACCAGCAGAGATACGAGACTAGCGGGAGAGACCCAGTACTTC. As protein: CATSRDTRLAGETQYF.

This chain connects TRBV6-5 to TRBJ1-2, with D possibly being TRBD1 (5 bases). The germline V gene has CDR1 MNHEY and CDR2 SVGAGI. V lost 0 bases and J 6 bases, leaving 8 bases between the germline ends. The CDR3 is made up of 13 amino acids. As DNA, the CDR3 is TGTGCCAGCAGTTACTCGGCAGGGCATGGCTACACCTTC. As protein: CASSYSAGHGYTF.

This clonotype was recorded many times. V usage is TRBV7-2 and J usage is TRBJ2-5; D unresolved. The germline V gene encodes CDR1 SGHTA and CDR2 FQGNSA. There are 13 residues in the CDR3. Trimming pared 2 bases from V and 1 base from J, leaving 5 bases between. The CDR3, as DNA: TGTGCCAGCAGCTTACAGGTCCAAGAGACCCAGTACTTC. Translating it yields CASSLQVQETQYF.

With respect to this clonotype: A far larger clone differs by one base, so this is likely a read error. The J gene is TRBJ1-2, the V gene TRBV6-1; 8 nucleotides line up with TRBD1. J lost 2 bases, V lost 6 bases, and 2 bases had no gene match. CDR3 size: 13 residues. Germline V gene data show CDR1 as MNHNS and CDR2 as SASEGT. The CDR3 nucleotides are TGTGCCAGCAGCCGGACAGGGAACTATGGCTACACCTTC. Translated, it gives CASSRTGNYGYTF.

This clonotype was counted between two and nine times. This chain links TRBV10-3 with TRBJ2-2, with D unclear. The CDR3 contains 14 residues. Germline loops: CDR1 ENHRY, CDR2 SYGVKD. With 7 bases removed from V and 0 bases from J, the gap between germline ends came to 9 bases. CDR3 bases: TGTGCCATCACAAAACAATCGAACACCGGGGAGCTGTTTTTT. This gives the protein CAITKQSNTGELFF.

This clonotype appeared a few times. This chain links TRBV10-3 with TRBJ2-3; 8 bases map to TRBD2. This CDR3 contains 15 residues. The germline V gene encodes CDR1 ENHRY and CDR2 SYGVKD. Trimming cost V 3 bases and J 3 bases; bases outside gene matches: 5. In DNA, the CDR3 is TGTGCCATCAGTGACCCCGGGACTAGAACAGATACGCAGTATTTT. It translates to CAISDPGTRTDTQYF.

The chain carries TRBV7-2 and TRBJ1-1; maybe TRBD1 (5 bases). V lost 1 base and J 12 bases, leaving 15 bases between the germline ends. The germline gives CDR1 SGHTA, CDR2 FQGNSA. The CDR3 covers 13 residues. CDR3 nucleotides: TGTGCCAGCAGCTTAGAGGGGTCCCTCATATCTTTCTTT. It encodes CASSLEGSLISFF.

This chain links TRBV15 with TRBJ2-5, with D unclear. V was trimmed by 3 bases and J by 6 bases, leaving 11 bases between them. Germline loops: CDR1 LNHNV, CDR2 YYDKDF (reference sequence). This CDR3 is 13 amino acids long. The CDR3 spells CATSSPPWKTQYF. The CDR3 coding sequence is TGTGCCACCAGCAGCCCTCCTTGGAAGACCCAGTACTTC.

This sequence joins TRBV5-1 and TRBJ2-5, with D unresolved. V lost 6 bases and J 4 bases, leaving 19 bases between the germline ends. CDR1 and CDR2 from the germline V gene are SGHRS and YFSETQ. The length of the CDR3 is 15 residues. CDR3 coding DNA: TGCGCCAGCACCCAAGTCAGATCTCCAAGAGAGACCCAGTACTTC. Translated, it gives CASTQVRSPRETQYF.

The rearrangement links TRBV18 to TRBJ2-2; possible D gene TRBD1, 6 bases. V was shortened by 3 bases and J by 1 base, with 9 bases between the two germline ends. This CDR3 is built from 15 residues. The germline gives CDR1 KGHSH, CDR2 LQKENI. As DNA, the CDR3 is TGTGCCAGCTCACCCGCGACAGGGAACACCGGGGAGCTGTTTTTT. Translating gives CASSPATGNTGELFF.

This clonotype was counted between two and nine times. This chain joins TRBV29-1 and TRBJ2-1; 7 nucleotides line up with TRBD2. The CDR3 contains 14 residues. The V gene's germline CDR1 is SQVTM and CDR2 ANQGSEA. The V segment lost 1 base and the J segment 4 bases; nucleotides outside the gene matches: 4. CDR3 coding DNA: TGCAGCGTTGAAGGGCGACTAGCATACAATGAGCAGTTCTTC. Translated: CSVEGRLAYNEQFF.

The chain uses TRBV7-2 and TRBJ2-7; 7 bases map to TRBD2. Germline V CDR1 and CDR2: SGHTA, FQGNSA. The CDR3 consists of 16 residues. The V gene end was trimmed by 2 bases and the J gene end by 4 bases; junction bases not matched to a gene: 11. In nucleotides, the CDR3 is TGTGCCAGCAGCTTACAATCCGGGACTATACCTTACGAGCAGTACTTC. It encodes CASSLQSGTIPYEQYF.

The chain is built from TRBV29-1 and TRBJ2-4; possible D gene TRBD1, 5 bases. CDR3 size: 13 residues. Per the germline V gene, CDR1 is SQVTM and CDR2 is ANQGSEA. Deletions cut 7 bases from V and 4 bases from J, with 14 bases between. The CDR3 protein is CSALDSSKNIQYF. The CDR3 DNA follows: TGCAGCGCTCTCGACAGTAGTAAAAACATTCAGTACTTC.

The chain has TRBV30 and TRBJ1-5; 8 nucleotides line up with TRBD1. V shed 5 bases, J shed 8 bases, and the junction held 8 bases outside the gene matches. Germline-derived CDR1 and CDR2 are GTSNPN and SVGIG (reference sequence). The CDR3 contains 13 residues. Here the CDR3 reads CAWGRQGLEPQHF. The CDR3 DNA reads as TGTGCCTGGGGCAGACAGGGGCTCGAGCCCCAGCATTTT.